This TCR beta chain was observed in a study of siplizumab effects on memory and regulatory T cells. A word on this clone: Its antigen is not identified.

Findings of the study overall: With siplizumab, mappable alloreactive CD4+ clones averaged approximately 69% Treg-derived, versus around 30% in controls. The suppressive capacity of proliferating Tregs from siplizumab cultures remained unconfirmed. Some alloreactive sequences were traceable to unstimulated CD4+ memory cells, and siplizumab significantly reduced them.

Germline assignment: CDR1 SGHDT and CDR2 YYEEEE. With V trimmed by 1 base and J by 1 base, 5 bases remained unmatched. There are 17 residues in the CDR3. The assay looked at some 9.8 x 10^4 TCR templates in each sample. The table came from immunoSEQ multiplex PCR; TCRdb's copy has only in-frame clones and leaves some out. The table shows about 68,000 clones, with 93% occurring only once. The TCR was taken from a human donor in good health. The sequenced material came from CD8+ T cells sorted from blood. The chain has TRBV5-6 and TRBJ1-5; TRBD1 matches 10 bases. This CDR3 reads CASSLRETGGSNQPQHF. The CDR3 DNA sequence: TGTGCCAGCAGCTTGAGGGAGACAGGGGGCAGCAATCAGCCCCAGCATTTT.